This TCR beta chain originates from a study of T cell responses to AZD1222 COVID-19 vaccine. Study observations and caveats: Baseline seropositivity characterized only 5 or 6 AZD1222 recipients. Spike-specific TCR breadth and depth both grew after two AZD1222 doses. Clonal diversity was possibly underestimated, and white British individuals and females predominated among donors.

The V gene's germline CDR1 is MNHEY and CDR2 SMNVEV (reference sequence). V was pared by 5 bases and J by 0 bases, with 3 bases of the junction left unmatched. The CDR3 length is 15 residues. Profiling relied on immunoSEQ multiplex PCR, and the TCRdb table lists in-frame clones only, not all of them. The sample lists approximately 28,000 clones; roughly 90% were seen once. Turning to this clone: As yet, its antigen is unknown.

Investigators merged groups given second doses at roughly 4 or roughly 12 weeks. The V gene is TRBV27, the J gene TRBJ2-2; the match to TRBD2 covers 7 bases. Here the sequenced sample was peripheral blood, taken 28 days after the second AZD1222 dose. The sequence came from an adult who received the AZD1222 COVID-19 vaccine. For the CDR3, the DNA is TGTGCCAGCAGTCCCGGGACTACGAACACCGGGGAGCTGTTTTTT. Translation: CASSPGTTNTGELFF.